The sequence of this TCR beta chain was determined in a study of shared T cell receptors in the human thymus. Germline V CDR1 and CDR2: GTSNPN, SVGIG (reference sequence). The J segment lost 4 bases and the V segment lost 3 bases, leaving 9 bases of the junction unmatched. The CDR3 is 15 amino acids. TCRdb's copy holds only in-frame clones and misses some; the assay was immunoSEQ multiplex PCR. The table has hundreds of thousands of clones, 70% to 90% seen once; the top ten hold about 0.01%. This sample was shared with a second study, whose subject was human thymus T cells. As that report states: All donors were healthy Finnish infants who were undergoing corrective surgery to treat congenital heart defects. Thymic samples were excised during corrective heart operations. Within thymic and blood repertoires, V and J gene usage appeared to be biased.

Sequences were obtained from thymocytes. This TCR was sampled from a boy under three years old with a congenital heart defect. V gene TRBV30 combines with J gene TRBJ2-7; 10 positions match TRBD2. The CDR3, as DNA: TGTGCCTGGAGGGAACCTAGCGGGAGAAGGTACGAGCAGTACTTC. Its protein product is CAWREPSGRRYEQYF.